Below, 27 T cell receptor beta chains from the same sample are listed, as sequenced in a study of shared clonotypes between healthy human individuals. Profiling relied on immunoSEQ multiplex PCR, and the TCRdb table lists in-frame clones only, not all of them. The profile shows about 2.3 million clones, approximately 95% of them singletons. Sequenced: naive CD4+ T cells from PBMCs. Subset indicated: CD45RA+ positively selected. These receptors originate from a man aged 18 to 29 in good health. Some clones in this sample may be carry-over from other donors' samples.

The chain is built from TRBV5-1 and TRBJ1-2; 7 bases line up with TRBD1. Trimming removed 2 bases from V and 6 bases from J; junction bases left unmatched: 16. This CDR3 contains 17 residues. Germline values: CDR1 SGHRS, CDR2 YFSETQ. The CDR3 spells CASSFSPTSTGFNGYTF. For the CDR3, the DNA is TGCGCCAGCAGCTTCTCCCCGACCTCGACAGGGTTTAATGGCTACACCTTC.

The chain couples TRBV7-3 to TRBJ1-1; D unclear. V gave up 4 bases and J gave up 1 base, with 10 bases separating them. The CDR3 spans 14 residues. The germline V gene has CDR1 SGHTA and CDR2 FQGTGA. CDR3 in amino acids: CASSSRRSNTEAFF. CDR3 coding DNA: TGTGCCAGCAGCTCGCGACGGTCGAACACTGAAGCTTTCTTT.

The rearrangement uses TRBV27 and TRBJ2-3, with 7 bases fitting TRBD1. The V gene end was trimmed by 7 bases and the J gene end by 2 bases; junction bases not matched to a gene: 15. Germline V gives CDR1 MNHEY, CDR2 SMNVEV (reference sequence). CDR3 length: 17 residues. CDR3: CASTPRRTGDLTDTQYF. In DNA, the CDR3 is TGTGCCAGCACCCCCCGGAGGACAGGTGACCTCACAGATACGCAGTATTTT.

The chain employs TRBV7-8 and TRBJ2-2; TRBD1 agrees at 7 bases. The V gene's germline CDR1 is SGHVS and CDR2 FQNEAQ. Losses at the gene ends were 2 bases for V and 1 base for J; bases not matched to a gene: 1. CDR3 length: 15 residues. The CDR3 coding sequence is TGTGCCAGCAGCTTAAGGGACAGGAACACCGGGGAGCTGTTTTTT. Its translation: CASSLRDRNTGELFF.

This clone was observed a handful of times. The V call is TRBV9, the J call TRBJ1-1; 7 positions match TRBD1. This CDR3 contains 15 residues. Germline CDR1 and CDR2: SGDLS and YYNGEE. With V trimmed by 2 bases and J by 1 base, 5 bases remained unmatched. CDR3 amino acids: CASSVTGEGNTEAFF. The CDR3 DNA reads TGTGCCAGCAGCGTCACAGGGGAGGGGAACACTGAAGCTTTCTTT.

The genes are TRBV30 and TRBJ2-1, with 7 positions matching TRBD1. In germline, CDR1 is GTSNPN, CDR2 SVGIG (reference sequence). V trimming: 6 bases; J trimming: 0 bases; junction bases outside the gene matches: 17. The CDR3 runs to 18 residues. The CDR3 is CACHPPRDRAVSYNEQFF. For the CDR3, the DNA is TGTGCCTGCCATCCTCCCCGCGACAGGGCCGTCTCCTACAATGAGCAGTTCTTC.

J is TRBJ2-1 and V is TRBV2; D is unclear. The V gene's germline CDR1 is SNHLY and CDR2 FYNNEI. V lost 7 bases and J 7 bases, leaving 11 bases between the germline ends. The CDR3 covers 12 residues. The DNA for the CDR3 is TGTGCCAGCACGGCCGATGGAAATGAGCAGTTCTTC. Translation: CASTADGNEQFF.

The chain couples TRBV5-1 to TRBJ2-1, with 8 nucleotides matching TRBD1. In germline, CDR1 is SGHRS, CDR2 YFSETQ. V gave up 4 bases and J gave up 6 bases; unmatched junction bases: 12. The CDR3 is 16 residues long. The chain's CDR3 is CASSPQGQGSGNEQFF. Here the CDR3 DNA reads TGCGCCAGCAGCCCCCAAGGACAGGGAAGCGGCAATGAGCAGTTCTTC.

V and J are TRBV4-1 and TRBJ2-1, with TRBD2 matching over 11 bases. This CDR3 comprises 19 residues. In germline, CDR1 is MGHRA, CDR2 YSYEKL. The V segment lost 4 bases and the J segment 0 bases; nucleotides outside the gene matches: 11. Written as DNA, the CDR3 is TGCGCCAGCAGCCCGACCCTGACTAGCGGGGCCCGCTCCTACAATGAGCAGTTCTTC. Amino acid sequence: CASSPTLTSGARSYNEQFF.

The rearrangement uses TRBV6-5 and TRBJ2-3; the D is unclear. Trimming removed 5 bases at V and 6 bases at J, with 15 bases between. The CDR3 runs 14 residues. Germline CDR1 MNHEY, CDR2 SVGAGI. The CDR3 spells CASSPPGVADTQYF. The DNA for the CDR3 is TGTGCCAGCAGTCCCCCTGGGGTTGCCGATACGCAGTATTTT.

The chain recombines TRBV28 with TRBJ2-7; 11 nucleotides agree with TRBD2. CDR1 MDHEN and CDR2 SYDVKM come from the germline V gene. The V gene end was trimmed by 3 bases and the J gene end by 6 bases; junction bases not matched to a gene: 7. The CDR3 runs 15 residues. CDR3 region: CASSLLGLAGGEQYF. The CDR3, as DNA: TGTGCCAGCAGTTTGCTAGGACTAGCGGGCGGCGAGCAGTACTTC.

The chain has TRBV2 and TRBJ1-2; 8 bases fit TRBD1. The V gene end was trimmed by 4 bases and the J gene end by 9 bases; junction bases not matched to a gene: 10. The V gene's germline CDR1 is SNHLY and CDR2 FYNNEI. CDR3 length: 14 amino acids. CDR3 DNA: TGTGCCAGCAGTGTGGACAGGGTGAACTACAGCTACACCTTC. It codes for CASSVDRVNYSYTF.

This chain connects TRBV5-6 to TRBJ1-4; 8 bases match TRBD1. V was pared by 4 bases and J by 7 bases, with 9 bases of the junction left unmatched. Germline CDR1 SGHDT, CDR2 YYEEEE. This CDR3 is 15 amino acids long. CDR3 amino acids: CASSRPRGLGEKLFF. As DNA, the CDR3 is TGTGCCAGCAGCCGACCCAGGGGGCTTGGTGAAAAACTGTTTTTT.

CDR3: CASSPPTGGTDTQYF. The CDR3 DNA follows: TGTGCCAGCTCACCACCGACAGGGGGAACAGATACGCAGTATTTT. The chain employs TRBV18 and TRBJ2-3; 9 bases are shared with TRBD1. The CDR3 loop spans 15 amino acids. V shed 0 bases and J 3 bases; nucleotides not matched to a gene: 1. Germline V lookup: CDR1 KGHSH, CDR2 LQKENI.

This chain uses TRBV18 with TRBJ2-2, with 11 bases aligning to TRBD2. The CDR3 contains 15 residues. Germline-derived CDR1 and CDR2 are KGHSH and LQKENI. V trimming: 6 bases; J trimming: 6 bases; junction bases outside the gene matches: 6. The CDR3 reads CASSQGLAGSGELFF. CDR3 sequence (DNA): TGTGCCAGCTCCCAAGGACTAGCGGGCTCCGGGGAGCTGTTTTTT.

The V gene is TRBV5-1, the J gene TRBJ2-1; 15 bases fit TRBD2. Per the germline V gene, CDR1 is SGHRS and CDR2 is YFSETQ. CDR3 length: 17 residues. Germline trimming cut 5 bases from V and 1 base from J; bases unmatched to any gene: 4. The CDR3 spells CASRWGTSGRSYNEQFF. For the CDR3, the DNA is TGCGCCAGCAGATGGGGGACTAGCGGGAGGTCCTACAATGAGCAGTTCTTC.

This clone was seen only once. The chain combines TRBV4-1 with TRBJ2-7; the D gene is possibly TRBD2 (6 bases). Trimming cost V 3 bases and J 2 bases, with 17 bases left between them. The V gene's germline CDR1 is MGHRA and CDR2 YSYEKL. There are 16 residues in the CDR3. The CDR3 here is CASSHPRASATYEQYF. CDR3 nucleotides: TGCGCCAGCAGCCACCCCCGGGCTAGCGCAACCTACGAGCAGTACTTC.

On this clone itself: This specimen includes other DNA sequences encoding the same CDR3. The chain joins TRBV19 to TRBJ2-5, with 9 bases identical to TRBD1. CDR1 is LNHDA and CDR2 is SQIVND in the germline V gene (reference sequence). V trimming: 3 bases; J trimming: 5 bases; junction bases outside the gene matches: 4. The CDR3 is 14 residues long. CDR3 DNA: TGTGCCAGTAGTATCGGGACAGGGTTGGAGACCCAGTACTTC. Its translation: CASSIGTGLETQYF.

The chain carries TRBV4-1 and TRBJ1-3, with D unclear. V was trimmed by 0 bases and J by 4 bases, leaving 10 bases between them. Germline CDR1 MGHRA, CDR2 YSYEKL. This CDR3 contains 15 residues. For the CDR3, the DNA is TGCGCCAGCAGCCAAGATCAAAGGGTCGGAAACACCATATATTTT. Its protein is CASSQDQRVGNTIYF.

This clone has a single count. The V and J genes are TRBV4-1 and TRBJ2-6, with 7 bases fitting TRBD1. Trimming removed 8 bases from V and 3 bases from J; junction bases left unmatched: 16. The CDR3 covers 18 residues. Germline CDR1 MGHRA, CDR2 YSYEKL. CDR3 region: CASGPTGWYFGGANVLTF. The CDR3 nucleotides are TGCGCCAGCGGCCCGACAGGGTGGTATTTCGGTGGGGCCAACGTCCTGACTTTC.

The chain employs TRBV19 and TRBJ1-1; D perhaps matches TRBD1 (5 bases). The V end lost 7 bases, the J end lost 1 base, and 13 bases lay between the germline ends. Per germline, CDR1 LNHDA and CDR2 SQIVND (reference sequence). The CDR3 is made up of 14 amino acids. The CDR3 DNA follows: TGTGCCAGTACCCCAAGGAGGGGGAACACTGAAGCTTTCTTT. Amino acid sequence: CASTPRRGNTEAFF.

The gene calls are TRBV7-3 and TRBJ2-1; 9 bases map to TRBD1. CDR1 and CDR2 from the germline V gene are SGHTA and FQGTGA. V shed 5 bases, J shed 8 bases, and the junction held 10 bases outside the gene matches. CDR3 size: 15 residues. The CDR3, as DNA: TGTGCCAGCAGCCCACCGGGACAGGGACGTGATGAGCAGTTCTTC. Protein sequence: CASSPPGQGRDEQFF.

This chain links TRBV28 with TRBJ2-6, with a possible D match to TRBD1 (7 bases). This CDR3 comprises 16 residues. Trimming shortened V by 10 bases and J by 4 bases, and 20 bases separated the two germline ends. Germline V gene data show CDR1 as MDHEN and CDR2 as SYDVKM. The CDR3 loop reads CATRQGGPPGANVLTF. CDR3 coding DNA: TGTGCCACCAGACAGGGAGGACCCCCCGGGGCCAACGTCCTGACTTTC.

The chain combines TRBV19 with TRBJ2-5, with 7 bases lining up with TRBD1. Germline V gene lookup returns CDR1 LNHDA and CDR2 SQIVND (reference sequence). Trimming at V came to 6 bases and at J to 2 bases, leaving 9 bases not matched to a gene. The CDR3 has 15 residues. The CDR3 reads CASSQNPGGQETQYF. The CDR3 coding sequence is TGTGCCAGTAGCCAAAACCCAGGGGGTCAAGAGACCCAGTACTTC.

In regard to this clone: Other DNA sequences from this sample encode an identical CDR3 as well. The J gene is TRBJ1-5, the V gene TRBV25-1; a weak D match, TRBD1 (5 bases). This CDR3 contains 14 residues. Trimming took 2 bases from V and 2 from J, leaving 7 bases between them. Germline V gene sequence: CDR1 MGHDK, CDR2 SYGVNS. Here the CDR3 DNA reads TGTGCCAGCAGTGAACTGGGGGGCAATCAGCCCCAGCATTTT. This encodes CASSELGGNQPQHF.

Here the CDR3 reads CASSRGLAGAVASNEQFF. Written as DNA, the CDR3 is TGTGCCAGCAGCCGAGGACTAGCGGGAGCGGTGGCCTCCAATGAGCAGTTCTTC. The genes are TRBV4-2 and TRBJ2-1, with 13 bases matching TRBD2. Per germline, CDR1 LGHNA and CDR2 YNFKEQ. The CDR3 has 18 amino acids. V shed 4 bases, J shed 6 bases, and the junction held 12 bases outside the gene matches.

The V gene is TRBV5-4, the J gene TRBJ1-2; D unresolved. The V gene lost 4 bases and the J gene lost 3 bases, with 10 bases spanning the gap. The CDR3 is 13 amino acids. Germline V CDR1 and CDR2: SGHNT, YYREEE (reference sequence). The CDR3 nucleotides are TGTGCCAGCAGCCCGCGGCAGGACTATGGCTACACCTTC. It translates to CASSPRQDYGYTF.